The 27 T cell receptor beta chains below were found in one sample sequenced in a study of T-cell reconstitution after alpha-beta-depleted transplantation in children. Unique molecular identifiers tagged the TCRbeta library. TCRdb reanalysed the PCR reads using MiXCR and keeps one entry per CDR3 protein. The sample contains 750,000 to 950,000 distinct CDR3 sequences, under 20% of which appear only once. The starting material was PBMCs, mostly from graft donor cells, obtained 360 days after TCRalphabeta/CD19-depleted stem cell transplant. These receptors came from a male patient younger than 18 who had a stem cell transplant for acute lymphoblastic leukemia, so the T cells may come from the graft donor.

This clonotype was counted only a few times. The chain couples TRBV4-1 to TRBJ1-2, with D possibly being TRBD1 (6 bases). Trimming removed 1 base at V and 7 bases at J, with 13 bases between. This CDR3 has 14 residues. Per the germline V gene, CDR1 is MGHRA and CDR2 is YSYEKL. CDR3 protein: CASSQVSGAAGYTF. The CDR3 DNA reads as TGCGCCAGCAGCCAAGTTTCAGGGGCGGCTGGCTACACCTTC.

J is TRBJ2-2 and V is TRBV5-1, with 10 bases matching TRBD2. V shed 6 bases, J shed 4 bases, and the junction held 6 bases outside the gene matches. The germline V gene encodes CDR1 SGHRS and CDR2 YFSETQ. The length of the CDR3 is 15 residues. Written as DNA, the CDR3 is TGCGCCAGCACGAGAGTAGCGGGAGGCACCGGGGAGCTGTTTTTT. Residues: CASTRVAGGTGELFF.

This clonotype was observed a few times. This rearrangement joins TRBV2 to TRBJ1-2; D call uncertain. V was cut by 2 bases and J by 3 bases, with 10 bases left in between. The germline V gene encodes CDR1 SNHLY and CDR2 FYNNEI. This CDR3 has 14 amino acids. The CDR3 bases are TGTGCCAGCAGTGAACTGACACCCTACTATGGCTACACCTTC. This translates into CASSELTPYYGYTF.

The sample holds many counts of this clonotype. DNA of the CDR3: TGTGCCAGCAGCCCCCCACCGGGGCTATCCTACGAGCAGTACTTC. It yields the protein CASSPPPGLSYEQYF. This rearrangement joins TRBV7-2 to TRBJ2-7; either TRBD1 or TRBD2 may fit D (5 bases each). V was pared by 5 bases and J by 1 base, with 15 bases between. The CDR3 is 15 residues long. Germline V lookup: CDR1 SGHTA, CDR2 FQGNSA.

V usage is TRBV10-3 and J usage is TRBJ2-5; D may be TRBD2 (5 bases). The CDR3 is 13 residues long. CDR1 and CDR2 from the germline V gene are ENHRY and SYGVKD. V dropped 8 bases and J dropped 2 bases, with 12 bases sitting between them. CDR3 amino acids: CAIAQRQQETQYF. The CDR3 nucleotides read TGTGCCATCGCCCAGCGGCAACAAGAGACCCAGTACTTC.

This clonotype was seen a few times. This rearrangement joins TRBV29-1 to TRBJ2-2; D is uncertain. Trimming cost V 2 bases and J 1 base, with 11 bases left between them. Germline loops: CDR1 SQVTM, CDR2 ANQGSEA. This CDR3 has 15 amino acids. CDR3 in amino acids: CSVENGLENTGELFF. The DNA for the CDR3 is TGCAGCGTTGAAAACGGGTTGGAGAACACCGGGGAGCTGTTTTTT.

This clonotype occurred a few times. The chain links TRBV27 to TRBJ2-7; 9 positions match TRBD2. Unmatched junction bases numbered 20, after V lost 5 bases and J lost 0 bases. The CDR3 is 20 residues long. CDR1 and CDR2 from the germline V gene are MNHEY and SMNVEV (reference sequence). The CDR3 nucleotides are TGTGCCAGCAGTCCCCCTCCCCTAGCGGGAAACCTTCCTCGCTCCTACGAGCAGTACTTC. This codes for CASSPPPLAGNLPRSYEQYF.

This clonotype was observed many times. The CDR3 spells CASSLNGGSEQYF. Written as DNA, the CDR3 is TGTGCCAGCAGCTTGAATGGGGGAAGCGAGCAGTACTTC. The chain joins TRBV5-5 to TRBJ2-7; D may be TRBD1 or TRBD2 (5 bases each). Germline lookup yields CDR1 SGHKS and CDR2 YYEKEE (reference sequence). The CDR3 sequence is 13 residues long. V was cut by 1 base and J by 6 bases, with 11 bases left in between. The full variable domain, with the rest looked up from reference TRBV5-5 and TRBJ2-7, is DAGVTQSPTHLIKTRGQQVTLRCSPISGHKSVSWYQQVLGQGPQFIFQYYEKEERGRGNFPDRFSARQFPNYSSELNVNALLLGDSALYLCASSLNGGSEQYFGPGTRLTVT.

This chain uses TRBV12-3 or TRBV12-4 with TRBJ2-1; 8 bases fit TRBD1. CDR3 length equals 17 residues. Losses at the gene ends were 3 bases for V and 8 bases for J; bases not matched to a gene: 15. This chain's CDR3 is CASSFSLGTGMDDEQFF. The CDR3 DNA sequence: TGTGCCAGCAGTTTTAGTTTGGGGACAGGTATGGACGATGAGCAGTTCTTC.

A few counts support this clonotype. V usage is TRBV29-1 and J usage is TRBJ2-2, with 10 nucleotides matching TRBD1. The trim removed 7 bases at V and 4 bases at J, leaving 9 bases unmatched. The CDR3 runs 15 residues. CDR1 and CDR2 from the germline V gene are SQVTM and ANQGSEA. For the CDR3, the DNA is TGCAGCGCCCAGAGACAGGGGGCGAGCACCGGGGAGCTGTTTTTT. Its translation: CSAQRQGASTGELFF.

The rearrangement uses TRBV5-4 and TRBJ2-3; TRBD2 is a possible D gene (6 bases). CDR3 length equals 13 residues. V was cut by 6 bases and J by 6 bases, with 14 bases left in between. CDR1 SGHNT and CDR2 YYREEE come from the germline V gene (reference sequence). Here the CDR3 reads CASTFGSGDTQYF. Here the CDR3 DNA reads TGTGCCAGCACCTTTGGGAGCGGGGATACGCAGTATTTT.

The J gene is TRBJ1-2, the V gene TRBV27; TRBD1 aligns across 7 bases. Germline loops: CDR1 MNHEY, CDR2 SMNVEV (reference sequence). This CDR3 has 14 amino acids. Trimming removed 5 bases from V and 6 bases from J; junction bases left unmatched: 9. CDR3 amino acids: CASSPRQGRNGYTF. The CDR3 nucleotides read TGTGCCAGCAGTCCCCGACAGGGAAGAAATGGCTACACCTTC.

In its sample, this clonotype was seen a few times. The CDR3 DNA sequence: TGTGCCAGCAGAGCAGGGGGTAGCACAGATACGCAGTATTTT. This translates into CASRAGGSTDTQYF. The chain has TRBV6-1 and TRBJ2-3; 7 positions agree with TRBD1. Germline CDR1 reads MNHNS; CDR2 reads SASEGT. The J segment lost 0 bases and the V segment lost 6 bases, leaving 3 bases of the junction unmatched. CDR3 length: 14 amino acids.

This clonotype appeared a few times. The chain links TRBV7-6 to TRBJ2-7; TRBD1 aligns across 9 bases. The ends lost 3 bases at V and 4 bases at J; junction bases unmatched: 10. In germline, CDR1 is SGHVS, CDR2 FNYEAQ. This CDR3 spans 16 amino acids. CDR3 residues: CASSLGGQGRPYEQYF. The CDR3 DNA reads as TGTGCCAGCAGCTTGGGTGGACAGGGGCGGCCTTACGAGCAGTACTTC.

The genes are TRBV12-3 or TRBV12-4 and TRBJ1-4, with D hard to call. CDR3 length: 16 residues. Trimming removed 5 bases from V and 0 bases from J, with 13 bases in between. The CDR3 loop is CASSPRTFATNEKLFF. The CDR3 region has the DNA TGTGCCAGCAGTCCGCGGACCTTTGCAACTAATGAAAAACTGTTTTTT.

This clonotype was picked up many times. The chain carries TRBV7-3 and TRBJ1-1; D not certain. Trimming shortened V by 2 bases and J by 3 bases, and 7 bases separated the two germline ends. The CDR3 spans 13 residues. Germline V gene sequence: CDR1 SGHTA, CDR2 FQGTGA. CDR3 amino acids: CASSLDKYTEAFF. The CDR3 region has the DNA TGTGCCAGCAGCTTAGACAAGTACACTGAAGCTTTCTTT. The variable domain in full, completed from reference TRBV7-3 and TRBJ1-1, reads GAGVSQTPSNKVTEKGKYVELRCDPISGHTALYWYRQSLGQGPEFLIYFQGTGAADDSGLPNDRFFAVRPEGSVSTLKIQRTERGDSAVYLCASSLDKYTEAFFGQGTRLTVV.

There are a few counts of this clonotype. The CDR3 here is CASSEGLANTGELFF. The CDR3 nucleotides read TGTGCCAGCAGTGAGGGACTAGCGAACACCGGGGAGCTGTTTTTT. This chain joins TRBV2 and TRBJ2-2; 8 nucleotides align to TRBD2. The CDR3 consists of 15 residues. The V gene end was trimmed by 3 bases and the J gene end by 0 bases; junction bases not matched to a gene: 0. CDR1 SNHLY and CDR2 FYNNEI come from the germline V gene. The full variable domain, in which reference TRBV2 and TRBJ2-2 provide the parts outside the CDR3, is EPEVTQTPSHQVTQMGQEVILRCVPISNHLYFYWYRQILGQKVEFLVSFYNNEISEKSEIFDDQFSVERPDGSNFTLKIRSTKLEDSAMYFCASSEGLANTGELFFGEGSRLTVL.

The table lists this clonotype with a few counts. This CDR3 reads CASSRLAGKDNEQFF. The CDR3 coding sequence is TGCGCCAGCAGCCGACTAGCGGGAAAAGACAATGAGCAGTTCTTC. V gene TRBV5-1 combines with J gene TRBJ2-1, with TRBD2 matching over 11 bases. The CDR3 extends over 15 amino acids. Trimming took 4 bases from V and 5 from J; bases not matched to a gene: 5. The germline V gene has CDR1 SGHRS and CDR2 YFSETQ.

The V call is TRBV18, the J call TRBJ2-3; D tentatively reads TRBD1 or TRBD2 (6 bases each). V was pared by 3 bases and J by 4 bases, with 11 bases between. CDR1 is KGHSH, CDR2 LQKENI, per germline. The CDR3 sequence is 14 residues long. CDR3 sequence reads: CASSPRRGADTQYF. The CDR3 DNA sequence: TGTGCCAGCTCACCGAGAAGGGGGGCAGATACGCAGTATTTT.

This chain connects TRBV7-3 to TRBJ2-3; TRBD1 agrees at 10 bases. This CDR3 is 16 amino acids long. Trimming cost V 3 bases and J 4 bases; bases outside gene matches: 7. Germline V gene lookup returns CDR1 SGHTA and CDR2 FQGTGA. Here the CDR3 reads CASSFQTGGLPDTQYF. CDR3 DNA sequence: TGTGCCAGCAGCTTTCAGACAGGGGGCCTACCAGATACGCAGTATTTT.

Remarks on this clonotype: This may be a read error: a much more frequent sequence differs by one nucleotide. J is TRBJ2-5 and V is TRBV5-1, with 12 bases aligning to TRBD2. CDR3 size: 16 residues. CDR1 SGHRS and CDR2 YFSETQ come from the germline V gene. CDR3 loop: CPSSLTSGSRQETQYF. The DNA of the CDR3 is TGCCCCAGCAGCTTGACTAGCGGGAGTCGTCAAGAGACCCAGTACTTC.

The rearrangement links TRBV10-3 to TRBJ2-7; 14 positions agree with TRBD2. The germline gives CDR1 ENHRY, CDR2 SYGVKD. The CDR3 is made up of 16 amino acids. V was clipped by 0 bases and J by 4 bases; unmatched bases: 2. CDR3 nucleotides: TGTGCCATCAGTGAGTCGGGACTAGCGGGAGAGTACGAGCAGTACTTC. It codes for CAISESGLAGEYEQYF.

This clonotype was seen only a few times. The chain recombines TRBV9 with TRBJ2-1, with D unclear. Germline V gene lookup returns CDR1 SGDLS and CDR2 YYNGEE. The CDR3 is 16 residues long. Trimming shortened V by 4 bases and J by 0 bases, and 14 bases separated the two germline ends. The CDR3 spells CASSPLTRSSYNEQFF. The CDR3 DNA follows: TGTGCCAGCAGCCCCCTCACTCGGAGCTCCTACAATGAGCAGTTCTTC. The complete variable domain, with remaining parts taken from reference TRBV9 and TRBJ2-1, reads DSGVTQTPKHLITATGQRVTLRCSPRSGDLSVYWYQQSLDQGLQFLIQYYNGEERAKGNILERFSAQQFPDLHSELNLSSLELGDSALYFCASSPLTRSSYNEQFFGPGTRLTVL.

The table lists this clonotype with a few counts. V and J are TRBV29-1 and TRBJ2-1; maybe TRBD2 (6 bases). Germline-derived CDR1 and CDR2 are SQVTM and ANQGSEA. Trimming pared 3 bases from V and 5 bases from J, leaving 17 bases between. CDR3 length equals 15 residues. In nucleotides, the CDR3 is TGCAGCGTTGAGTTTCCAGCGGGCACTGACAATGAGCAGTTCTTC. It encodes CSVEFPAGTDNEQFF.

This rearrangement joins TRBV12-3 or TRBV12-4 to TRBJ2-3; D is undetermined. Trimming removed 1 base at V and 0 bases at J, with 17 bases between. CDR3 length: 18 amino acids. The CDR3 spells CASSLVGWASSSTDTQYF. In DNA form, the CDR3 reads TGTGCCAGCAGTTTAGTAGGGTGGGCGTCATCGAGCACAGATACGCAGTATTTT.

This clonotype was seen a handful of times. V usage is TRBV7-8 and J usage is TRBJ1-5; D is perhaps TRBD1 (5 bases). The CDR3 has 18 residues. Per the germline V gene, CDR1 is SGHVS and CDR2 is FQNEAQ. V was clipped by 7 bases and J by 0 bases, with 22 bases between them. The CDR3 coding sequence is TGTGCCAGCAAGAGAGGGCCCTCGGGGGGTTATAGCAATCAGCCCCAGCATTTT. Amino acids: CASKRGPSGGYSNQPQHF.

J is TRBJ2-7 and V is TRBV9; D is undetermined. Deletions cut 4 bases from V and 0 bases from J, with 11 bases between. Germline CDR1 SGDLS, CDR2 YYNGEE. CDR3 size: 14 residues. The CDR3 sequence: CASSPRSPSYEQYF. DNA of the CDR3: TGTGCCAGCAGCCCCAGGTCTCCCTCCTACGAGCAGTACTTC.